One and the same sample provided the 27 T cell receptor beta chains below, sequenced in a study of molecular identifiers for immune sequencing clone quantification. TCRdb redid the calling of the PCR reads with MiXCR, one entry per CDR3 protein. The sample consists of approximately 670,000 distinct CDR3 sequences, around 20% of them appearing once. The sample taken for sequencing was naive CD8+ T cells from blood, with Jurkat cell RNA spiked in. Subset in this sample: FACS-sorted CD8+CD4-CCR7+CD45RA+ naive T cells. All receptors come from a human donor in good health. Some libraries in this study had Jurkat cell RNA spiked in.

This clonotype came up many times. For the CDR3, the DNA is TGTGCCAGCAACCCGGGGGGGCTGGTTGAAGCTTTCTTT. This sequence encodes CASNPGGLVEAFF. This chain joins TRBV6-2 or TRBV6-3 and TRBJ1-1, with D perhaps TRBD1 (6 bases). V lost 7 bases, J lost 7 bases, and 16 bases lay in between. Germline V gene lookup returns CDR1 MNHEY and CDR2 SVGEGT. The CDR3 runs to 13 residues.

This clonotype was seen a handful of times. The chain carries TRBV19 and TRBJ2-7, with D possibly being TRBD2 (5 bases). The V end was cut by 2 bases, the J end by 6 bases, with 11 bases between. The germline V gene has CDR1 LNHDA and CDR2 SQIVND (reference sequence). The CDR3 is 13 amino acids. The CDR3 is CASSIPYRGEQYF. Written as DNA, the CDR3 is TGTGCCAGTAGTATACCCTATCGGGGCGAGCAGTACTTC.

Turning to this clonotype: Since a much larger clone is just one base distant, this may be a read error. CDR3 sequence (DNA): TGCAGCGCCCTTCCAGGCACCGGGGAGCTGTCTTTT. Encoded protein: CSALPGTGELSF. The V and J genes are TRBV29-1 and TRBJ2-2; D perhaps matches TRBD2 (5 bases). Germline loops: CDR1 SQVTM, CDR2 ANQGSEA. The CDR3 runs to 12 residues.

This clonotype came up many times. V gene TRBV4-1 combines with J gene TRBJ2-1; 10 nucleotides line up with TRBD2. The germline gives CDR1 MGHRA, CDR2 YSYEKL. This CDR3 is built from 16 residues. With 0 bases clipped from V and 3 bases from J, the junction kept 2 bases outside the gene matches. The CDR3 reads CASSQDWTSGYNEQFF. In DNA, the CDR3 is TGCGCCAGCAGCCAAGATTGGACTAGCGGCTACAATGAGCAGTTCTTC.

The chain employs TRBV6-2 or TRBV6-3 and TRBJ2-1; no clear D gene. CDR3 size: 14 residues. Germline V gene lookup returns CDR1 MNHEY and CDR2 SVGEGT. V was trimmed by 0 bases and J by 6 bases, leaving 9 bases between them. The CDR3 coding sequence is TGTGCCAGCAGTTACTCAGGGCCAGTCAATGAGCAGTTCTTC. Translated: CASSYSGPVNEQFF.

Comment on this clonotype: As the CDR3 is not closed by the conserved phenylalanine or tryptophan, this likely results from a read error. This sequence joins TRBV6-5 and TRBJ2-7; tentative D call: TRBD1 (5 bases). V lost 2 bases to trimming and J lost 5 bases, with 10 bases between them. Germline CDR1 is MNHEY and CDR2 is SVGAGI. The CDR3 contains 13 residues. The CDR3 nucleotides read TGTGCCAGCAGTTACATACAGGCTAACGAGCAGTACCTC. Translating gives CASSYIQANEQYL.

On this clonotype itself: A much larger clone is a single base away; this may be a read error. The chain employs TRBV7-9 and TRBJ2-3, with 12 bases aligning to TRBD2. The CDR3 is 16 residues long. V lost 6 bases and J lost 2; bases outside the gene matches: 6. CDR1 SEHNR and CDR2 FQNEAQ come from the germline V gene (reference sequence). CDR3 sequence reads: CASRGLAGGHTDTQYF. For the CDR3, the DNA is TGTGCCAGCAGGGGCCTAGCGGGAGGGCACACAGATACGCAGTATTTT.

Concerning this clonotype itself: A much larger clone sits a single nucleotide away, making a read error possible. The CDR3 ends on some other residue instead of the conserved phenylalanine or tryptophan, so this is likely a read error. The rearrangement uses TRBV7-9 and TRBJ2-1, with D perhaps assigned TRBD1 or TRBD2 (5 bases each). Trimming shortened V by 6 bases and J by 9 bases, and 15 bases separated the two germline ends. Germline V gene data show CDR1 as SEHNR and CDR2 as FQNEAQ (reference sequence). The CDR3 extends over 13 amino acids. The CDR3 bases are TGTGCCAGCAGGGGGCTAGCAAGGGGTGAGCAGTTCTCC. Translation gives CASRGLARGEQFS.

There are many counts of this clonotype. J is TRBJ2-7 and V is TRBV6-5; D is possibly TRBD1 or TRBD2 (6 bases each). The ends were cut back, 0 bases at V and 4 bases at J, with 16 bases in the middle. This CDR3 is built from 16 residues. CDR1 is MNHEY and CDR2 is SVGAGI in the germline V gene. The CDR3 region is CASSYSWRGSVYEQYF. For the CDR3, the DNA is TGTGCCAGCAGTTACTCGTGGAGGGGGTCGGTTTACGAGCAGTACTTC.

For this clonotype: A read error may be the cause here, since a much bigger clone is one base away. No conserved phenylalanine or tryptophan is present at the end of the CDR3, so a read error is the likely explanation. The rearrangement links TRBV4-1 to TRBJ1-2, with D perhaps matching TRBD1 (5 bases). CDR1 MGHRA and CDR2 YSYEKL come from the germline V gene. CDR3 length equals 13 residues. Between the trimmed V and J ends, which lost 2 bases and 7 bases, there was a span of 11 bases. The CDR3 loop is CASSQPDSSGYTS. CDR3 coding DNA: TGCGCCAGCAGCCAACCCGACAGTTCTGGCTACACCTCC.

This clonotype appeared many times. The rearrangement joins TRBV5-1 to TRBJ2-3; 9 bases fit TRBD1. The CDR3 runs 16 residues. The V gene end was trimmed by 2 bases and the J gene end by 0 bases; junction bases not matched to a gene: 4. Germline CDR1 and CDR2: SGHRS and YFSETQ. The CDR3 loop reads CASSFGQGTSTDTQYF. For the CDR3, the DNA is TGCGCCAGCAGCTTCGGACAGGGGACTAGCACAGATACGCAGTATTTT.

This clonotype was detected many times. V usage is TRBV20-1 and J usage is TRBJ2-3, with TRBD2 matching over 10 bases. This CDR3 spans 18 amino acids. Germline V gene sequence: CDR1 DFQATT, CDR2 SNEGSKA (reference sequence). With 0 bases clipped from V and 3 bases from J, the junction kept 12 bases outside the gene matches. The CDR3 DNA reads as TGCAGTGCTAGAGATCTGGAGTGGAAGCGGGAGGGTACAGATACGCAGTATTTT. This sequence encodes CSARDLEWKREGTDTQYF.

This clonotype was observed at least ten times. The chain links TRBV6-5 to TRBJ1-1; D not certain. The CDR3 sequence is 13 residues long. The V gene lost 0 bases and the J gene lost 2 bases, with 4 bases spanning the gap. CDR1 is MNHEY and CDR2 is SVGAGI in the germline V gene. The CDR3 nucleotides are TGTGCCAGCAGTTACTCGATTAACACTGAAGCTTTCTTT. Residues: CASSYSINTEAFF.

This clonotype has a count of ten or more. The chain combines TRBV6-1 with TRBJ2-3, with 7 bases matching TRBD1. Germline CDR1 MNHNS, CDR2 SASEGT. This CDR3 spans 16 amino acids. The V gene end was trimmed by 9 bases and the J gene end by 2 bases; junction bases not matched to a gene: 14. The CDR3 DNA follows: TGTGCCAGTGCCCTTTGGGGACAGTCCCTCACAGATACGCAGTATTTT. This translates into CASALWGQSLTDTQYF.

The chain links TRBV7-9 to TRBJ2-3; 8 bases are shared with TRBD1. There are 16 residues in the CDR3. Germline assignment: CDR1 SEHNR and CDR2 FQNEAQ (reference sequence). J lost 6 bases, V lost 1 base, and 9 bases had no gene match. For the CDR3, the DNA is TGTGCCAGCAGCTTAGAGGGGCGCCAGGGGGCCGATACGCAGTATTTT. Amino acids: CASSLEGRQGADTQYF.

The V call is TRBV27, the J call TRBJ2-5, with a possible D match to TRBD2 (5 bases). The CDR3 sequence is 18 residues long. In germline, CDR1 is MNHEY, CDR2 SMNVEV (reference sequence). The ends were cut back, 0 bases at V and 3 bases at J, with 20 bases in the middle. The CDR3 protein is CASSLSPPPGYGEETQYF. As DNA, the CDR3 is TGTGCCAGCAGTTTATCCCCCCCACCGGGATATGGGGAAGAGACCCAGTACTTC.

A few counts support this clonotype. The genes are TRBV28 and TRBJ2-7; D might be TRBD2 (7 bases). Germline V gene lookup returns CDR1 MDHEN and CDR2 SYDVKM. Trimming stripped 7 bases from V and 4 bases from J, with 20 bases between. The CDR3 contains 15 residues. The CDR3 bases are TGTGCCAGCAACTATAGGGGGGGGACATTATACGAGCAGTACTTC. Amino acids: CASNYRGGTLYEQYF. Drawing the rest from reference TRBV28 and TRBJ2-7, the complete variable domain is DVKVTQSSRYLVKRTGEKVFLECVQDMDHENMFWYRQDPGLGLRLIYFSYDVKMKEKGDIPEGYSVSREKKERFSLILESASTNQTSMYLCASNYRGGTLYEQYFGPGTRLTVT.

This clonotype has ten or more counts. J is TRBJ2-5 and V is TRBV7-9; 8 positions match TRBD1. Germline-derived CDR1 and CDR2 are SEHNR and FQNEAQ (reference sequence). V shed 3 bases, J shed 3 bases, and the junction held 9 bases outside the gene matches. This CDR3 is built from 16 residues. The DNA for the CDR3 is TGTGCCAGCAGCTTTTCTCCGGGACAGGCTAAAGAGACCCAGTACTTC. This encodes CASSFSPGQAKETQYF. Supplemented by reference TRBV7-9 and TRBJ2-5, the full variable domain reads DTGVSQNPRHKITKRGQNVTFRCDPISEHNRLYWYRQTLGQGPEFLTYFQNEAQLEKSRLLSDRFSAERPKGSFSTLEIQRTEQGDSAMYLCASSFSPGQAKETQYFGPGTRLLVL.

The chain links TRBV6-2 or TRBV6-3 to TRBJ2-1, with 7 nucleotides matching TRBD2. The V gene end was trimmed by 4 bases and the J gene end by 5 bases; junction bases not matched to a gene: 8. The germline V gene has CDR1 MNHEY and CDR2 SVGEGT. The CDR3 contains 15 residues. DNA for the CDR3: TGTGCCAGCAGTTTCCCCCAGAGCGGGAACAATGAGCAGTTCTTC. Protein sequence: CASSFPQSGNNEQFF.

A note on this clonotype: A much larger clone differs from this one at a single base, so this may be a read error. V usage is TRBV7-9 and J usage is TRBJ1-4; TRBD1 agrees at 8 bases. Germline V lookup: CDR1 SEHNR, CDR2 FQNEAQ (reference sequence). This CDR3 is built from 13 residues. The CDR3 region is CASGFGQGEKLFF. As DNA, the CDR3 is TGTGCCAGCGGCTTCGGACAGGGTGAAAAACTGTTTTTT.

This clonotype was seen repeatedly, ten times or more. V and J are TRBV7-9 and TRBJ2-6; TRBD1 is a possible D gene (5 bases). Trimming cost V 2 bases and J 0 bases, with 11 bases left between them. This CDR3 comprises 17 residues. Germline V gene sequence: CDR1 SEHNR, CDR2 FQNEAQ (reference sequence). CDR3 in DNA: TGTGCCAGCAGCTTAATACAGGAGTACTCTGGGGCCAACGTCCTGACTTTC. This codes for CASSLIQEYSGANVLTF. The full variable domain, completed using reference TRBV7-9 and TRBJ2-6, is DTGVSQNPRHKITKRGQNVTFRCDPISEHNRLYWYRQTLGQGPEFLTYFQNEAQLEKSRLLSDRFSAERPKGSFSTLEIQRTEQGDSAMYLCASSLIQEYSGANVLTFGAGSRLTVL.

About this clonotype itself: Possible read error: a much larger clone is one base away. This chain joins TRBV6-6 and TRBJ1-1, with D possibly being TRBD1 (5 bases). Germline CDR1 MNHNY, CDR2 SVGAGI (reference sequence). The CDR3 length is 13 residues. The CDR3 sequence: CASSEGTNTGAFF. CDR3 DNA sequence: TGTGCCAGCAGTGAGGGGACCAACACTGGAGCTTTCTTT.

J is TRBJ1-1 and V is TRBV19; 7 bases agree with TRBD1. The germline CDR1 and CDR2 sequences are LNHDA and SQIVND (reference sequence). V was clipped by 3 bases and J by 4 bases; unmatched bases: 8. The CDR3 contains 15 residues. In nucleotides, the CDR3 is TGTGCCAGTAGTATTGAAGGGGGCTGGGTCACTGAAGCTTTCTTT. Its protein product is CASSIEGGWVTEAFF.

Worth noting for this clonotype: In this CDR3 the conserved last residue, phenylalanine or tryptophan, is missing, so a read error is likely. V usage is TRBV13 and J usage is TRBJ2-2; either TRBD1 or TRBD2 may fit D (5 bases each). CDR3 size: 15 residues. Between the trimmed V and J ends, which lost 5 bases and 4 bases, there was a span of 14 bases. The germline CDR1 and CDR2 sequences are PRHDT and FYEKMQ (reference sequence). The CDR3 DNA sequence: TGTGCCAGCAGCCAACGGGACGTCTCCACCGGGGAGCTGTTTTCT. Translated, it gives CASSQRDVSTGELFS.

In nucleotides, the CDR3 is TGTGCCAGCAGTCCCCACCAAGAAAGAAACTATGGCTACACCTTC. This codes for CASSPHQERNYGYTF. The chain joins TRBV27 to TRBJ1-2; D call uncertain. Trimming left V 5 bases short and J 2 bases short, with 15 bases between. The CDR3 contains 15 residues. Germline loops: CDR1 MNHEY, CDR2 SMNVEV (reference sequence).

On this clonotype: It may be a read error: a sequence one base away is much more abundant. In DNA, the CDR3 is TGTGCCAGCGGTTTGTGGGCAGACTACGAGCAGTACTTC. Its translation: CASGLWADYEQYF. The J gene is TRBJ2-7, the V gene TRBV27, with D unresolved. Per the germline V gene, CDR1 is MNHEY and CDR2 is SMNVEV (reference sequence). This CDR3 contains 13 residues.

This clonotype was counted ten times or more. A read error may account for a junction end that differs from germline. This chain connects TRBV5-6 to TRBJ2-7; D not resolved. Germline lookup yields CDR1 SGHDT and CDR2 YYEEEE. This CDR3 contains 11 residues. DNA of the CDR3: TGTGCCAGCAGCTCCGGGCCGGCAGTTCTCTTC. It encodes CASSSGPAVLF.